Listed here are 23 T cell receptor beta chains from one sample, sequenced in a study of OX40 agonist ivuxolimab in advanced cancers. Library method: the immunoSEQ multiplex PCR assay. Entries here come from immuneACCESS through TCRdb and include only in-frame sequences with V and J called. Some clones fail to appear in such tables; in the studies checked, an unresolved V gene covers under half of the shortfall, and the cause of the remainder is unknown. The sample data list about 94,000 clones, and around 90% of these were observed just once. 3.4% of the sample rests with the top ten. The sequencing used CD4+ or CD8+ T cells sorted from blood, collected in a trial of the OX40 agonist ivuxolimab. The source is an adult with an advanced solid tumor such as melanoma, head and neck, liver or kidney cancer.

The chain combines TRBV30 with TRBJ1-2; D is perhaps TRBD1 (5 bases). This CDR3 comprises 15 residues. V shed 7 bases and J shed 4 bases, with 22 bases lying between them. Looked up from germline, CDR1 is GTSNPN and CDR2 is SVGIG (reference sequence). The CDR3 loop is CAFQIPGRRAYGYTF. The DNA for the CDR3 is TGTGCCTTCCAGATCCCAGGGAGAAGGGCCTATGGCTACACCTTC.

A single count supports this clone. The chain is built from TRBV5-6 and TRBJ2-7; 7 bases match TRBD1. The CDR3 runs to 13 residues. CDR1 is SGHDT, CDR2 YYEEEE, per germline. The ends lost 7 bases at V and 2 bases at J; junction bases unmatched: 6. CDR3 loop: CASQHGTAYEQYF. CDR3 sequence (DNA): TGTGCCAGCCAGCACGGGACAGCCTACGAGCAGTACTTC.

The chain links TRBV27 to TRBJ2-3, with 12 bases matching TRBD2. Germline lookup yields CDR1 MNHEY and CDR2 SMNVEV (reference sequence). The junction had 2 bases not matched to a gene; V was cut back by 4 bases and J by 3 bases. The CDR3 sequence is 15 residues long. The CDR3 coding sequence is TGTGCCAGCAGTTGGACTAGCGGGGATACAGATACGCAGTATTTT. It yields the protein CASSWTSGDTDTQYF.

The chain has TRBV5-1 and TRBJ1-5, with D uncertain. Germline assignment: CDR1 SGHRS and CDR2 YFSETQ. The V end lost 3 bases, the J end lost 5 bases, and 15 bases lay between the germline ends. The CDR3 length is 15 residues. The CDR3 reads CASSWFDGWDQPQHF. CDR3 in DNA: TGCGCCAGCAGCTGGTTCGATGGGTGGGATCAGCCCCAGCATTTT.

The genes are TRBV27 and TRBJ1-1; 7 nucleotides line up with TRBD1. This CDR3 contains 14 residues. The germline V gene has CDR1 MNHEY and CDR2 SMNVEV (reference sequence). Germline trimming cut 2 bases from V and 4 bases from J; bases unmatched to any gene: 4. The CDR3 sequence: CASSLGAGGTEAFF. In DNA, the CDR3 is TGTGCCAGCAGTTTAGGGGCAGGGGGCACTGAAGCTTTCTTT.

The V gene is TRBV27, the J gene TRBJ2-5, with no clear D. Germline-derived CDR1 and CDR2 are MNHEY and SMNVEV (reference sequence). This CDR3 has 13 amino acids. Trimming left V 8 bases short and J 4 bases short, with 14 bases between. CDR3 bases: TGTGCCAGCGCCCAAGGTTGGGGAGAGACCCAGTACTTC. Translated, it gives CASAQGWGETQYF.

The rearrangement uses TRBV30 and TRBJ2-7; D uncertain. Germline loops: CDR1 GTSNPN, CDR2 SVGIG (reference sequence). CDR3 size: 13 residues. Trimming pared 5 bases from V and 3 bases from J, leaving 14 bases between. Written as DNA, the CDR3 is TGTGCCTGGCGGATCCCAGGTTTCTACGAGCAGTACTTC. It codes for CAWRIPGFYEQYF. Drawing the rest from reference TRBV30 and TRBJ2-7, the complete variable domain is SQTIHQWPATLVQPVGSPLSLECTVEGTSNPNLYWYRQAAGRGLQLLFYSVGIGQISSEVPQNLSASRPQDRQFILSSKKLLLSDSGFYLCAWRIPGFYEQYFGPGTRLTVT.

The chain's CDR3 is CASSPPLDYNEQFF. CDR3 nucleotides: TGTGCCAGCAGCCCACCCCTAGATTACAATGAGCAGTTCTTC. The V call is TRBV13, the J call TRBJ2-1; D gene unclear. Germline CDR1 and CDR2: PRHDT and FYEKMQ (reference sequence). The CDR3 contains 14 residues. V was shortened by 5 bases and J by 4 bases, with 12 bases between the two germline ends.

The J gene is TRBJ2-7, the V gene TRBV29-1; no reliable D call. The V gene lost 3 bases and the J gene lost 3 bases, with 12 bases spanning the gap. The CDR3 sequence is 13 residues long. Per the germline V gene, CDR1 is SQVTM and CDR2 is ANQGSEA. CDR3 in amino acids: CSVEERDGYEQYF. The CDR3, as DNA: TGCAGCGTTGAGGAGAGAGATGGCTACGAGCAGTACTTC.

This sequence joins TRBV27 and TRBJ2-2; either TRBD1 or TRBD2 may supply D (7 bases each). V gave up 1 base and J gave up 1 base, with 16 bases separating them. This CDR3 has 18 amino acids. The germline V gene encodes CDR1 MNHEY and CDR2 SMNVEV (reference sequence). In nucleotides, the CDR3 is TGTGCCAGCAGTTTATTGGGAGGGGGCTATCGGAACACCGGGGAGCTGTTTTTT. This encodes CASSLLGGGYRNTGELFF.

The CDR3 bases are TGTGCCAGCAGTTTACTAGCGGGAGAGTACAATGAGCAGTTCTTC. Its translation is CASSLLAGEYNEQFF. The chain carries TRBV28 and TRBJ2-1, with 10 bases that match TRBD2. Germline CDR1 is MDHEN and CDR2 is SYDVKM. This CDR3 region has 15 residues. V dropped 2 bases and J dropped 4; count of bases not matched to a gene: 2.

This rearrangement joins TRBV4-1 to TRBJ1-2, with D perhaps matching TRBD1 (5 bases). The CDR3 is 15 amino acids. Trimming removed 4 bases at V and 2 bases at J, with 14 bases between. Germline V gives CDR1 MGHRA, CDR2 YSYEKL. The CDR3 bases are TGCGCCAGCAGCCTAGACACCGGGGGAAACTATGGCTACACCTTC. Amino acid sequence: CASSLDTGGNYGYTF.

The V and J genes are TRBV11-3 and TRBJ2-7, with 7 bases lining up with TRBD1. V shed 4 bases and J 1 base; nucleotides not matched to a gene: 1. The CDR3 spans 13 residues. Germline V gene sequence: CDR1 SGHNT, CDR2 YENEEA. The CDR3 DNA reads TGTGCCAGCAGCTGGGACAGTTCCTACGAGCAGTACTTC. Protein: CASSWDSSYEQYF.

The chain couples TRBV9 to TRBJ2-3; 10 positions match TRBD1. The CDR3 runs 15 residues. CDR1 is SGDLS and CDR2 is YYNGEE in the germline V gene. V lost 3 bases to trimming and J lost 4 bases; unmatched junction nucleotides: 5. In nucleotides, the CDR3 is TGTGCCAGCAGCGCTGGACAGGGGGTGGCAGATACGCAGTATTTT. This gives the protein CASSAGQGVADTQYF. The variable domain in full, with the rest retrieved from reference TRBV9 and TRBJ2-3, is DSGVTQTPKHLITATGQRVTLRCSPRSGDLSVYWYQQSLDQGLQFLIQYYNGEERAKGNILERFSAQQFPDLHSELNLSSLELGDSALYFCASSAGQGVADTQYFGPGTRLTVL.

Here the CDR3 reads CASQIAASTDTQYF. DNA of the CDR3: TGTGCCAGCCAAATCGCGGCTAGCACAGATACGCAGTATTTT. The chain couples TRBV27 to TRBJ2-3, with unresolved D. This CDR3 is 14 amino acids long. The V end lost 8 bases, the J end lost 0 bases, and 12 bases lay between the germline ends. Germline-derived CDR1 and CDR2 are MNHEY and SMNVEV (reference sequence).

The chain is built from TRBV5-1 and TRBJ2-3; 14 positions match TRBD2. The V gene's germline CDR1 is SGHRS and CDR2 YFSETQ. V gave up 2 bases and J gave up 5 bases; unmatched junction bases: 7. CDR3 size: 17 residues. In DNA, the CDR3 is TGCGCCAGCAGCTTTAGGGGACTAGCGGGAGTACAAGATACGCAGTATTTT. This encodes CASSFRGLAGVQDTQYF.

This chain connects TRBV9 to TRBJ2-2, with D perhaps TRBD1 or TRBD2 (6 bases each). Trimming pared 4 bases from V and 3 bases from J, leaving 16 bases between. The CDR3 consists of 16 residues. Germline assignment: CDR1 SGDLS and CDR2 YYNGEE. The CDR3 protein is CASSPRRGTYTGELFF. The CDR3 DNA reads TGTGCCAGCAGCCCGAGGAGGGGGACCTACACCGGGGAGCTGTTTTTT.

The chain combines TRBV4-1 with TRBJ2-7; the D gene is possibly TRBD1 (6 bases). The V end lost 3 bases, the J end lost 0 bases, and 6 bases lay between the germline ends. CDR3 size: 13 residues. Germline CDR1 MGHRA, CDR2 YSYEKL. DNA of the CDR3: TGCGCCAGCAGCCAGGGGGCCTCCTACGAGCAGTACTTC. Encoded protein: CASSQGASYEQYF.

This clone was seen once. J is TRBJ2-7 and V is TRBV6-9; 9 bases are a match to TRBD1. The length of the CDR3 is 13 residues. Trimming removed 8 bases from V and 1 base from J; junction bases left unmatched: 3. Germline values: CDR1 MNHGY, CDR2 SVAAGI. The CDR3 reads CASGTGKSYEQYF. The CDR3 DNA is TGTGCCAGCGGGACAGGGAAATCCTACGAGCAGTACTTC.

The chain links TRBV6-6 to TRBJ2-3; D is perhaps TRBD1 (6 bases). CDR3 length equals 12 residues. The V end was cut by 7 bases, the J end by 3 bases, with 8 bases between. CDR1 MNHNY and CDR2 SVGAGI come from the germline V gene (reference sequence). The CDR3 DNA is TGTGCCAGCACCACAGGGACAGATACGCAGTATTTT. Residues: CASTTGTDTQYF.

The chain joins TRBV5-1 to TRBJ1-2; possibly TRBD1 for D (5 bases). The CDR3 covers 13 residues. Trimming took 6 bases from V and 2 from J, leaving 11 bases between them. Germline CDR1 reads SGHRS; CDR2 reads YFSETQ. This chain's CDR3 is CASKTTENYGYTF. Here the CDR3 DNA reads TGCGCCAGCAAAACGACAGAGAACTATGGCTACACCTTC.

V gene TRBV4-1 combines with J gene TRBJ2-5; 9 positions agree with TRBD1. This CDR3 has 15 amino acids. With 5 bases clipped from V and 5 bases from J, the junction kept 9 bases outside the gene matches. Germline CDR1 reads MGHRA; CDR2 reads YSYEKL. CDR3 DNA sequence: TGCGCCAGCAGCGACGGGACAGGGCGGCGTGAGACCCAGTACTTC. Translation: CASSDGTGRRETQYF.

This rearrangement joins TRBV27 to TRBJ2-3; unclear D gene. The CDR3 has 14 amino acids. CDR1 and CDR2 from the germline V gene are MNHEY and SMNVEV (reference sequence). The V and J ends lost 3 bases and 1 base respectively, with 8 bases between them. The CDR3 here is CASSLGRGTDTQYF. In DNA form, the CDR3 reads TGTGCCAGCAGTTTGGGTCGAGGCACAGATACGCAGTATTTT.